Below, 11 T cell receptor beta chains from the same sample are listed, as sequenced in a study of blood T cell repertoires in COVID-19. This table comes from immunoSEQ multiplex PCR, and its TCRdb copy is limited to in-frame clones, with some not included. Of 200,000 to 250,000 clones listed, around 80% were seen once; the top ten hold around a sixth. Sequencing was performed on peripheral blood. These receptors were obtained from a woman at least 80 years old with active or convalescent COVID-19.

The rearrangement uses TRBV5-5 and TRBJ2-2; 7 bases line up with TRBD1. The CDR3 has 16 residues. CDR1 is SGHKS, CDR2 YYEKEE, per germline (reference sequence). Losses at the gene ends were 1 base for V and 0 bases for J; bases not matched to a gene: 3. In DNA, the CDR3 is TGTGCCAGCAGCTTGTCCGGGACAGCGAACACCGGGGAGCTGTTTTTT. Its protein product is CASSLSGTANTGELFF.

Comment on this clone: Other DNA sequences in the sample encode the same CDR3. The CDR3 DNA reads as TGCGCCAGCAGTCTAGGGAGCTCTGGGGCCAACGTCCTGACTTTC. This gives the protein CASSLGSSGANVLTF. This chain links TRBV5-1 with TRBJ2-6; the D gene is possibly TRBD2 (5 bases). CDR1 SGHRS and CDR2 YFSETQ come from the germline V gene. There are 15 residues in the CDR3. V was cut by 5 bases and J by 0 bases, with 9 bases left in between.

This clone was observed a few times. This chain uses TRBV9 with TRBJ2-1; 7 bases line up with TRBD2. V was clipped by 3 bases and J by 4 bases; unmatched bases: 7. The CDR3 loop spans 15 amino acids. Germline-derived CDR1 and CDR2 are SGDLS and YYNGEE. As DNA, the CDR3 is TGTGCCAGCAGCGCCGCCGGCGGGAGTTACAATGAGCAGTTCTTC. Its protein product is CASSAAGGSYNEQFF.

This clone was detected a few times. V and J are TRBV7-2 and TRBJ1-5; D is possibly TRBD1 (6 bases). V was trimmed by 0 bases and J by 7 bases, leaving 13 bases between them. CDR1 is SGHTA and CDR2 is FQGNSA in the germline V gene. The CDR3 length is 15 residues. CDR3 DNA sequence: TGTGCCAGCAGCTTAGCCGGGGGGGCAGGGCAGCCCCAGCATTTT. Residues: CASSLAGGAGQPQHF.

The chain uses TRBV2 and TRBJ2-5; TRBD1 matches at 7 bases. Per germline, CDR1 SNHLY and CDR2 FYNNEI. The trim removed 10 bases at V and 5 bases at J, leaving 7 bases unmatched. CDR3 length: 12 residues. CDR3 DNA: TGTGCCACCTCGACAGGGTGGGAGACCCAGTACTTC. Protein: CATSTGWETQYF. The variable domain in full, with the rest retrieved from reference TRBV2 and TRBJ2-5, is EPEVTQTPSHQVTQMGQEVILRCVPISNHLYFYWYRQILGQKVEFLVSFYNNEISEKSEIFDDQFSVERPDGSNFTLKIRSTKLEDSAMYFCATSTGWETQYFGPGTRLLVL.

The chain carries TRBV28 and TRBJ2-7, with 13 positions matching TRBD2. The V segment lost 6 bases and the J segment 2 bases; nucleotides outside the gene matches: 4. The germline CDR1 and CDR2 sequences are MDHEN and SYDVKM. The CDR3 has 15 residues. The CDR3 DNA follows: TGTGCCAGCAGGACTAGCGGGGGGACAACCTACGAGCAGTACTTC. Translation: CASRTSGGTTYEQYF.

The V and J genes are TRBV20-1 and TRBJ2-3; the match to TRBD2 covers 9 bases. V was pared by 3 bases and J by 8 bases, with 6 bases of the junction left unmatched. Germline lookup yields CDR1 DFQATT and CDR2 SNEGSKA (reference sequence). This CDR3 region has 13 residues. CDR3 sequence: CSASASGAGTQYF. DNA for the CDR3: TGCAGTGCTAGTGCTAGCGGGGCGGGTACGCAGTATTTT.

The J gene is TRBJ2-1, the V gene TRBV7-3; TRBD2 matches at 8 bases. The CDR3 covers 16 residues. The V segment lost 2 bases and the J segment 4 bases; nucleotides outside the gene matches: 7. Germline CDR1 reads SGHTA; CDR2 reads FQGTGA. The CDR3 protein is CASSLRTSGGYNEQFF. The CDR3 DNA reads TGTGCCAGCAGCTTACGTACTAGCGGAGGGTACAATGAGCAGTTCTTC. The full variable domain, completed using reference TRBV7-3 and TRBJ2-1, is GAGVSQTPSNKVTEKGKYVELRCDPISGHTALYWYRQSLGQGPEFLIYFQGTGAADDSGLPNDRFFAVRPEGSVSTLKIQRTERGDSAVYLCASSLRTSGGYNEQFFGPGTRLTVL.

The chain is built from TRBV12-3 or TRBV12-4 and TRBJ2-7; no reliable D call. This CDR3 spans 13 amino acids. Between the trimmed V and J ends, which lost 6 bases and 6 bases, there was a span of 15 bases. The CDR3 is CASRPPQAREQYF. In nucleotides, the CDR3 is TGTGCCAGCAGACCTCCCCAGGCGCGCGAGCAGTACTTC.

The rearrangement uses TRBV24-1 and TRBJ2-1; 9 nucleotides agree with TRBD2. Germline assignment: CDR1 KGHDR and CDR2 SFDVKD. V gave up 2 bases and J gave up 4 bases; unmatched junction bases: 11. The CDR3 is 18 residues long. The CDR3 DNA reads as TGTGCCACCAGTGATTCTCGTAGCGGGGGCGAGGTTTACAATGAGCAGTTCTTC. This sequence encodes CATSDSRSGGEVYNEQFF.

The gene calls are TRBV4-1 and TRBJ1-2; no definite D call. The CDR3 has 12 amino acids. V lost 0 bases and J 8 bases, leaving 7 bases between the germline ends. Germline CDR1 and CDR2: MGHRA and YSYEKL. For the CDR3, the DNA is TGCGCCAGCAGCCAAGATGGGAGGGGCTACACCTTC. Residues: CASSQDGRGYTF.